These 26 T cell receptor beta chains share one sample of origin, sequenced in a study of regulatory and conventional T cells in RAG deficiency. Regulatory T cells were sorted from blood as CD4+ CD25-high CD127-low cells. TCRdb's copy holds only in-frame clones and misses some; the assay was immunoSEQ multiplex PCR. This table holds tens of thousands of clones, 90% to 95% found once. The data were also submitted as part of a second study, on regulatory T cells. That paper adds: The PCR used 52 TRBV and 13 TRBJ primers.

Sequencing was performed on Tregs sorted from blood. All receptors come from a human donor in good health.

V gene TRBV11-2 combines with J gene TRBJ2-2; 12 nucleotides match TRBD1. Germline CDR1 reads SGHAT; CDR2 reads FQNNGV. Trimming removed 2 bases from V and 7 bases from J; junction bases left unmatched: 11. CDR3 length equals 18 residues. In DNA form, the CDR3 reads TGTGCCAGCAGCTTAAACATTGGGGGACAGGGGGCAGGCGGGGAGCTGTTTTTT. Its protein product is CASSLNIGGQGAGGELFF. Using reference TRBV11-2 and TRBJ2-2 for the parts outside the CDR3, the full variable domain is EAGVAQSPRYKIIEKRQSVAFWCNPISGHATLYWYQQILGQGPKLLIQFQNNGVVDDSQLPKDRFSAERLKGVDSTLKIQPAKLEDSAVYLCASSLNIGGQGAGGELFFGEGSRLTVL.

The J gene is TRBJ2-1, the V gene TRBV11-3, with D tentatively TRBD1 (5 bases). The CDR3 totals 12 residues. Germline V lookup: CDR1 SGHNT, CDR2 YENEEA. V was trimmed by 5 bases and J by 7 bases, leaving 9 bases between them. The chain's CDR3 is CASSRTGNEQFF. In DNA form, the CDR3 reads TGTGCCAGCAGCCGAACAGGAAATGAGCAGTTCTTC.

The DNA for the CDR3 is TGTGCCATCAGTGAGATCGGGGGCTATAGCAATCAGCCCCAGCATTTT. This gives the protein CAISEIGGYSNQPQHF. This chain connects TRBV10-3 to TRBJ1-5; possibly TRBD1 for D (6 bases). V lost 2 bases and J lost 0, with 11 bases in between. The CDR3 consists of 16 residues. Germline-derived CDR1 and CDR2 are ENHRY and SYGVKD.

The CDR3 DNA sequence: TGTGCCAGTAGTTTCGACAGCTCCTATGGCTACACCTTC. Translated: CASSFDSSYGYTF. The chain combines TRBV19 with TRBJ1-2, with D tentatively TRBD1 (5 bases). V shed 5 bases and J shed 4 bases, with 11 bases lying between them. The CDR3 runs 13 residues. Germline values: CDR1 LNHDA, CDR2 SQIVND (reference sequence). Full variable domain (outside the CDR3, taken from reference TRBV19 and TRBJ1-2): DGGITQSPKYLFRKEGQNVTLSCEQNLNHDAMYWYRQDPGQGLRLIYYSQIVNDFQKGDIAEGYSVSREKKESFPLTVTSAQKNPTAFYLCASSFDSSYGYTFGSGTRLTVV.

The rearrangement uses TRBV6-5 and TRBJ2-7, with 11 bases lining up with TRBD2. CDR1 is MNHEY, CDR2 SVGAGI, per germline. CDR3 length: 15 amino acids. V was clipped by 0 bases and J by 2 bases; unmatched bases: 0. The chain's CDR3 is CASSYSLAGAYEQYF. CDR3 in DNA: TGTGCCAGCAGTTACTCACTAGCGGGGGCCTACGAGCAGTACTTC.

J is TRBJ2-3 and V is TRBV7-3, with TRBD2 matching 8 bases. The CDR3 runs 15 residues. Germline CDR1 reads SGHTA; CDR2 reads FQGTGA. J gave up 0 bases and V 6 bases, and 5 bases lay outside the gene matches. CDR3: CASSRSGTSTDTQYF. For the CDR3, the DNA is TGTGCCAGCAGTCGTAGCGGGACTAGCACAGATACGCAGTATTTT.

This chain links TRBV11-2 with TRBJ1-3; D remains unclear. Germline V gives CDR1 SGHAT, CDR2 FQNNGV. Deletions cut 0 bases from V and 0 bases from J, with 12 bases between. This CDR3 region has 17 residues. CDR3 loop: CASSLDRLQYSGNTIYF. CDR3 nucleotides: TGTGCCAGCAGCTTAGACCGATTACAGTACTCTGGAAACACCATATATTTT.

In DNA, the CDR3 is TGCGCCAGCAGCTCCGGGATCAATCAGCCCCAGCATTTT. Its translation is CASSSGINQPQHF. V and J are TRBV5-1 and TRBJ1-5; no clear D. Trimming cost V 3 bases and J 3 bases, with 7 bases left between them. The CDR3 extends over 13 amino acids. Germline V gene sequence: CDR1 SGHRS, CDR2 YFSETQ. Based on the CDR3 plus reference TRBV5-1 and TRBJ1-5, the full variable domain is KAGVTQTPRYLIKTRGQQVTLSCSPISGHRSVSWYQQTPGQGLQFLFEYFSETQRNKGNFPGRFSGRQFSNSRSEMNVSTLELGDSALYLCASSSGINQPQHFGDGTRLSIL.

The chain has TRBV5-1 and TRBJ1-1, with 8 nucleotides matching TRBD1. The V gene's germline CDR1 is SGHRS and CDR2 YFSETQ. The CDR3 is 14 amino acids. The V segment lost 3 bases and the J segment 1 base; nucleotides outside the gene matches: 2. CDR3 coding DNA: TGCGCCAGCAGCTCCGGACAGGGGAACACTGAAGCTTTCTTT. It codes for CASSSGQGNTEAFF.

The chain has TRBV5-1 and TRBJ1-6, with 7 bases matching TRBD1. Germline CDR1 SGHRS, CDR2 YFSETQ. V dropped 2 bases and J dropped 9; count of bases not matched to a gene: 5. This CDR3 comprises 14 residues. CDR3 nucleotides: TGCGCCAGCAGCTTCACAGGGGTAGGTTCACCCCTCCACTTT. As protein: CASSFTGVGSPLHF.

This clone appeared a single time. The V and J genes are TRBV5-1 and TRBJ2-7; possibly TRBD1 or TRBD2 for D (5 bases each). The CDR3 covers 13 residues. Germline V CDR1 and CDR2: SGHRS, YFSETQ. Trimming took 0 bases from V and 7 from J, leaving 11 bases between them. CDR3 sequence reads: CASSLALWGEQYF. In nucleotides, the CDR3 is TGCGCCAGCAGCTTGGCGTTATGGGGGGAGCAGTACTTC.

This clone has more than one count but fewer than ten. This chain uses TRBV28 with TRBJ2-3, with TRBD2 matching 8 bases. Germline CDR1 is MDHEN and CDR2 is SYDVKM. Losses at the gene ends were 1 base for V and 2 bases for J; bases not matched to a gene: 11. CDR3 length: 18 amino acids. The chain's CDR3 is CASSLLIPPGGVTDTQYF. Written as DNA, the CDR3 is TGTGCCAGCAGTTTATTAATTCCTCCGGGGGGGGTCACAGATACGCAGTATTTT.

The chain uses TRBV5-1 and TRBJ2-2; D might be TRBD2 (7 bases). Germline V gene data show CDR1 as SGHRS and CDR2 as YFSETQ. There are 15 residues in the CDR3. Trimming stripped 7 bases from V and 3 bases from J, with 16 bases between. This chain's CDR3 is CASGGAPTHTGELFF. The CDR3 bases are TGCGCCAGCGGGGGGGCCCCTACCCACACCGGGGAGCTGTTTTTT.

This rearrangement joins TRBV10-3 to TRBJ1-1, with D uncertain. Per germline, CDR1 ENHRY and CDR2 SYGVKD. CDR3 length: 14 residues. V lost 5 bases to trimming and J lost 1 base, with 11 bases between them. The CDR3 nucleotides read TGTGCCATCAGTTCCGGTACATCGAACACTGAAGCTTTCTTT. This encodes CAISSGTSNTEAFF.

This clone was found once. The chain employs TRBV6-1 and TRBJ1-1; D possibly corresponds to TRBD1 (6 bases). Germline assignment: CDR1 MNHNS and CDR2 SASEGT. Trimming stripped 7 bases from V and 3 bases from J, with 18 bases between. The CDR3 spans 15 residues. CDR3 sequence (DNA): TGTGCCAGCAACCAACCATACAGGGCGGACACTGAAGCTTTCTTT. Translating it yields CASNQPYRADTEAFF.

The V gene is TRBV5-1, the J gene TRBJ2-5; D is perhaps TRBD1 (6 bases). CDR1 and CDR2 (germline): SGHRS, YFSETQ. Trimming cost V 4 bases and J 4 bases, with 14 bases left between them. The CDR3 is 14 amino acids. The CDR3 sequence is CASSPGVTGETQYF. For the CDR3, the DNA is TGCGCCAGCAGCCCAGGGGTGACAGGAGAGACCCAGTACTTC.

The V gene is TRBV5-1, the J gene TRBJ1-2; the D is unclear. V lost 4 bases and J lost 5, with 18 bases in between. The germline V gene has CDR1 SGHRS and CDR2 YFSETQ. The CDR3 spans 15 residues. This chain's CDR3 is CASSPAYTTEYGYTF. The CDR3 nucleotides read TGCGCCAGCAGCCCTGCCTACACAACAGAATATGGCTACACCTTC.

The gene calls are TRBV27 and TRBJ2-3; 8 nucleotides agree with TRBD1. Germline CDR1 is MNHEY and CDR2 is SMNVEV (reference sequence). The CDR3 has 13 amino acids. The trim removed 9 bases at V and 4 bases at J, leaving 6 bases unmatched. In nucleotides, the CDR3 is TGTGCCAGGGAATACAGGGGGGCAGATACGCAGTATTTT. Protein sequence: CAREYRGADTQYF.

This sequence joins TRBV7-8 and TRBJ2-1; TRBD2 matches at 13 bases. Germline CDR1 SGHVS, CDR2 FQNEAQ. The junction had 7 bases not matched to a gene; V was cut back by 4 bases and J by 10 bases. This CDR3 is 15 amino acids long. CDR3 nucleotides: TGTGCCAGCAGCTCGAGACTAGCGGGGGGTGGGGAGCAGTTCTTC. This encodes CASSSRLAGGGEQFF. The full variable domain, rest sourced from reference TRBV7-8 and TRBJ2-1, is GAGVSQSPRYKVAKRGQDVALRCDPISGHVSLFWYQQALGQGPEFLTYFQNEAQLDKSGLPSDRFFAERPEGSVSTLKIQRTQQEDSAVYLCASSSRLAGGGEQFFGPGTRLTVL.

The J gene is TRBJ1-2, the V gene TRBV21-1. TRBV21-1 constitutes a pseudogene. The CDR3 length is 13 residues. The CDR3 is CASTPDRCYGYTF. CDR3 DNA sequence: TGTGCCAGCACCCCGGACCGGTGCTATGGCTACACCTTC.

The sample holds a few counts of this clone. J is TRBJ1-1 and V is TRBV7-6; 9 positions match TRBD1. The CDR3 consists of 14 residues. Germline V CDR1 and CDR2: SGHVS, FNYEAQ. V lost 5 bases, J lost 3 bases, and 4 bases stayed unmatched. Here the CDR3 DNA reads TGTGCCAGCAGCCACACAGGGGGCGACACTGAAGCTTTCTTT. Its protein is CASSHTGGDTEAFF. The whole variable domain, remainder taken from reference TRBV7-6 and TRBJ1-1, is GAGVSQSPRYKVTKRGQDVALRCDPISGHVSLYWYRQALGQGPEFLTYFNYEAQQDKSGLPNDRFSAERPEGSISTLTIQRTEQRDSAMYRCASSHTGGDTEAFFGQGTRLTVV.

The chain couples TRBV6-4 to TRBJ1-5; D is unresolved. Germline V gene lookup returns CDR1 MRHNA and CDR2 SNTAGT. V lost 0 bases and J lost 15, with 12 bases in between. This CDR3 is 12 amino acids long. Here the CDR3 DNA reads TGTGCCAGCAGTGACTCGATCGGTCCCGGGCATTTT. It is translated as CASSDSIGPGHF.

The chain joins TRBV7-8 to TRBJ1-6, with D possibly TRBD1 on 6 matching bases. The CDR3 contains 15 residues. CDR1 is SGHVS, CDR2 FQNEAQ, per germline. V lost 3 bases, J lost 2 bases, and 8 bases lay in between. The CDR3 spells CASSFGQTYNSPLHF. The CDR3 DNA is TGTGCCAGCAGCTTCGGACAGACCTATAATTCACCCCTCCACTTT.

The chain recombines TRBV7-9 with TRBJ2-2, with 16 bases identical to TRBD2. V dropped 3 bases and J dropped 3; count of bases not matched to a gene: 7. CDR1 SEHNR and CDR2 FQNEAQ come from the germline V gene (reference sequence). CDR3 length: 19 residues. CDR3 loop: CASSFPGLAGGSHTGELFF. As DNA, the CDR3 is TGTGCCAGCAGCTTTCCGGGACTAGCGGGGGGGTCGCACACCGGGGAGCTGTTTTTT.

This chain connects TRBV29-1 to TRBJ1-1, with D unclear. Trimming removed 2 bases at V and 9 bases at J, with 16 bases between. This CDR3 has 13 amino acids. CDR1 is SQVTM and CDR2 is ANQGSEA in the germline V gene. CDR3 sequence: CSVEYGLGLKAFF. Here the CDR3 DNA reads TGCAGCGTTGAATACGGTCTAGGTTTGAAAGCTTTCTTT. Filled out from reference TRBV29-1 and TRBJ1-1, the complete variable domain reads SAVISQKPSRDICQRGTSLTIQCQVDSQVTMMFWYRQQPGQSLTLIATANQGSEATYESGFVIDKFPISRPNLTFSTLTVSNMSPEDSSIYLCSVEYGLGLKAFFGQGTRLTVV.

J is TRBJ1-6 and V is TRBV6-5; the match to TRBD1 covers 8 bases. Germline CDR1 and CDR2: MNHEY and SVGAGI. The CDR3 extends over 15 amino acids. V dropped 4 bases and J dropped 10; count of bases not matched to a gene: 9. CDR3 loop: CASSFLRGRVSPLHF. The CDR3 DNA reads as TGTGCCAGCAGTTTCCTCAGGGGGCGGGTATCACCCCTCCACTTT.